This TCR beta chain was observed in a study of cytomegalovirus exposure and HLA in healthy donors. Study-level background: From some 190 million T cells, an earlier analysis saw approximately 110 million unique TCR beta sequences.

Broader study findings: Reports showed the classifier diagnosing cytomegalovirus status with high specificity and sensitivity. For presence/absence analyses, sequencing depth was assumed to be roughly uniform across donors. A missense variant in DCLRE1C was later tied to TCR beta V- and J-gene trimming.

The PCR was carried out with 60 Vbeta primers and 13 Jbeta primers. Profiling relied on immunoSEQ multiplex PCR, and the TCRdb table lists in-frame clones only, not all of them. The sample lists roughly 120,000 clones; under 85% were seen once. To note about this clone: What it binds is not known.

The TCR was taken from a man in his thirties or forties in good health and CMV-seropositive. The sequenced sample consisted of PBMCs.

CDR3 sequence: CASSEASGGLETQYF. As DNA, the CDR3 is TGTGCCAGCAGTGAAGCTAGCGGGGGCCTGGAGACCCAGTACTTC. The rearrangement links TRBV2 to TRBJ2-5; 9 bases are a match to TRBD2. Germline-derived CDR1 and CDR2 are SNHLY and FYNNEI. The V segment lost 0 bases and the J segment 5 bases; nucleotides outside the gene matches: 4. The CDR3 is 15 residues long.